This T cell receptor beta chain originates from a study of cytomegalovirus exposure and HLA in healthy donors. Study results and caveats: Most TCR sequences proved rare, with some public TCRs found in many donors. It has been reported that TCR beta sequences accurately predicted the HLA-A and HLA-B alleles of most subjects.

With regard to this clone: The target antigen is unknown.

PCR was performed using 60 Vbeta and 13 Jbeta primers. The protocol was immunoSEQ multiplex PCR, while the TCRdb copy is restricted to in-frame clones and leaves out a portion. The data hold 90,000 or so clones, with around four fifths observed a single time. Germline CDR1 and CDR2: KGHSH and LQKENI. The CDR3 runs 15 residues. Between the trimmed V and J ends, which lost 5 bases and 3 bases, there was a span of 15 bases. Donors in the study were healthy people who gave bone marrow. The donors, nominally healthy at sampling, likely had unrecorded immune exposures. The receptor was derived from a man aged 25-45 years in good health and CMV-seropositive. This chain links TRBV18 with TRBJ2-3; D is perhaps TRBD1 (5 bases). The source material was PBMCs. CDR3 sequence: CASSASQGMTDTQYF. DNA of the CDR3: TGTGCCAGCTCAGCAAGCCAGGGTATGACAGATACGCAGTATTTT.